These T cell receptor beta chains were read from a single sample in a study of blood T cell repertoires in COVID-19. The method was immunoSEQ multiplex PCR; TCRdb's version includes in-frame clones alone and lacks a portion of them. The data hold 210,000 or so clones, with about 87% observed a single time. Sequencing was done on a sample of peripheral blood. These TCRs come from a man younger than 40 with COVID-19, enrolled during active disease. Both conserved end residues are part of each CDR3. The D gene is left open where the match is weak. A row's size may be missing; if present it is once, few, many or a size class.

abundance,d_gene,j_gene,v_gene,CDR3aa,CDR3nt
NA,NA,TRBJ1-6,TRBV30,CAWSGKGAENSPLHF,TGTGCCTGGAGTGGGAAAGGAGCAGAAAATTCACCCCTCCACTTT
once,TRBD2,TRBJ2-7,TRBV6-2/TRBV6-3,CASSPPGTSGHRQYF,TGTGCCAGCAGTCCGCCAGGGACTAGCGGTCATCGACAGTACTTC
NA,TRBD1,TRBJ2-1,TRBV7-6,CASSSTRQGTNEQFF,TGTGCCAGCAGCTCCACCAGACAGGGTACCAATGAGCAGTTCTTC
NA,TRBD1,TRBJ2-7,TRBV19,CASSPRPGTGNEQYF,TGTGCCAGTAGTCCCCGTCCCGGGACAGGGAACGAGCAGTACTTC
NA,TRBD1,TRBJ1-5,TRBV12-5,CASGLGVAGQGANQPQHF,TGTGCTAGTGGTTTGGGGGTTGCGGGACAGGGGGCCAATCAGCCCCAGCATTTT
NA,NA,TRBJ1-2,TRBV24-1,CATSPGGQFTYGYTF,TGTGCCACCAGCCCCGGCGGACAGTTTACTTATGGCTACACCTTC
NA,NA,TRBJ2-5,TRBV9,CASSPRGSGQETQYF,TGTGCCAGCAGCCCTCGAGGAAGCGGGCAAGAGACCCAGTACTTC
NA,TRBD1,TRBJ1-1,TRBV6-5,CASSYRQGAGYTEAFF,TGTGCCAGCAGCTACCGACAGGGGGCTGGGTACACTGAAGCTTTCTTT
NA,NA,TRBJ1-3,TRBV10-2,CASSDPQGSSGNTIYF,TGCGCCAGCAGTGACCCACAGGGCAGCTCTGGAAACACCATATATTTT
NA,NA,TRBJ2-1,TRBV18,CASSPLGEHYNEQFF,TGTGCCAGCTCACCCTTGGGAGAACACTACAATGAGCAGTTCTTC
NA,NA,TRBJ1-1,TRBV30,CAWIPGHGKVFF,TGTGCCTGGATCCCGGGACACGGGAAAGTTTTCTTT
NA,TRBD1,TRBJ1-1,TRBV5-1,CASSGQGARTEAFF,TGCGCCAGCAGCGGACAGGGGGCGAGGACTGAAGCTTTCTTT
once,NA,TRBJ1-5,TRBV14,CASSQDHNQPQHF,TGTGCCAGCAGCCAAGATCACAATCAGCCCCAGCATTTT
NA,NA,TRBJ1-1,TRBV12-3/TRBV12-4,CASSQRGTEAFF,TGTGCCAGCAGTCAAAGGGGTACTGAAGCTTTCTTT
NA,NA,TRBJ2-7,TRBV5-1,CASSLDNPSYEQYF,TGCGCCAGCAGCTTGGACAACCCCTCCTACGAGCAGTACTTC
NA,TRBD1,TRBJ2-2,TRBV6-6,CASSYKGGLHTGELFF,TGTGCCAGCAGTTACAAAGGGGGCTTACACACCGGGGAGCTGTTTTTT
NA,TRBD1,TRBJ1-6,TRBV24-1,CATSDGQGYNSPLHF,TGTGCCACCAGTGATGGACAGGGTTATAATTCACCCCTCCACTTT